Listed here are 4 T cell receptor beta chains from one sample, sequenced in a study of blood T cell repertoires in COVID-19. Generated by immunoSEQ multiplex PCR, the TCRdb table keeps only in-frame clones and is missing some. Among some 250,000 clones listed, around 93% were seen once. The sample taken for sequencing was PBMCs or T cells enriched from blood (not recorded which). These receptors all stem from a human donor in a cohort exposed to, infected with or recovered from COVID-19 (not recorded which). The donor label of this sample is uncertain.

The chain couples TRBV27 to TRBJ2-7, with a tentative D call TRBD1 (6 bases). The CDR3 is 13 residues long. Trimming removed 8 bases at V and 5 bases at J, with 16 bases between. Per the germline V gene, CDR1 is MNHEY and CDR2 is SMNVEV (reference sequence). CDR3 coding DNA: TGTGCCAGCCGCCCAAGAGGGGGAAACGAGCAGTACTTC. It codes for CASRPRGGNEQYF.

The chain combines TRBV6-5 with TRBJ1-2, with 7 bases fitting TRBD1. The ends lost 7 bases at V and 4 bases at J; junction bases unmatched: 6. This CDR3 has 13 amino acids. Germline CDR1 reads MNHEY; CDR2 reads SVGAGI. DNA of the CDR3: TGTGCCAGCACCCGACAGGGTTTCTATGGCTACACCTTC. Translating gives CASTRQGFYGYTF.

The chain carries TRBV4-1 and TRBJ2-7; 11 nucleotides align to TRBD1. This CDR3 has 17 amino acids. V lost 4 bases, J lost 2 bases, and 10 bases stayed unmatched. The germline gives CDR1 MGHRA, CDR2 YSYEKL. The CDR3 DNA follows: TGCGCCAGCAGCCCTTTTGTCCGGGACAGGGGGGCCTACGAGCAGTACTTC. It is translated as CASSPFVRDRGAYEQYF.

The V and J genes are TRBV4-2 and TRBJ1-1; D remains unclear. CDR1 is LGHNA and CDR2 is YNFKEQ in the germline V gene. The V end lost 4 bases, the J end lost 6 bases, and 18 bases lay between the germline ends. The CDR3 extends over 15 amino acids. The CDR3 protein is CASSLIDGSGSEAFF. CDR3 nucleotides: TGTGCCAGCAGCCTGATAGACGGGTCGGGGTCTGAAGCTTTCTTT.